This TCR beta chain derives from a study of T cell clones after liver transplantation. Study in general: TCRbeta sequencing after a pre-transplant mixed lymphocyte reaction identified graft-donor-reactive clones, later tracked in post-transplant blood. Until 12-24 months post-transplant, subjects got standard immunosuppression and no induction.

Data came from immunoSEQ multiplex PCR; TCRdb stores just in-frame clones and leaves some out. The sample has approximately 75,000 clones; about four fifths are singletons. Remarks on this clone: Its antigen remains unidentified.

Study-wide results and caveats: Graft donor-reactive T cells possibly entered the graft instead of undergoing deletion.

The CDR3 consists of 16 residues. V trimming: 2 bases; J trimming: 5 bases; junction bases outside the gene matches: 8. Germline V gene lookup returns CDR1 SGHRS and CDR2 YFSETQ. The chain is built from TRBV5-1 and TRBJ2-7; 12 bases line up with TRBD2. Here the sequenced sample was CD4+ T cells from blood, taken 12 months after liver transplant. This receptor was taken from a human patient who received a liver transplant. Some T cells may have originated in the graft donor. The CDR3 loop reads CASSFMASGRAHEQYF. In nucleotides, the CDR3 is TGCGCCAGCAGCTTTATGGCTAGCGGGAGGGCCCACGAGCAGTACTTC.